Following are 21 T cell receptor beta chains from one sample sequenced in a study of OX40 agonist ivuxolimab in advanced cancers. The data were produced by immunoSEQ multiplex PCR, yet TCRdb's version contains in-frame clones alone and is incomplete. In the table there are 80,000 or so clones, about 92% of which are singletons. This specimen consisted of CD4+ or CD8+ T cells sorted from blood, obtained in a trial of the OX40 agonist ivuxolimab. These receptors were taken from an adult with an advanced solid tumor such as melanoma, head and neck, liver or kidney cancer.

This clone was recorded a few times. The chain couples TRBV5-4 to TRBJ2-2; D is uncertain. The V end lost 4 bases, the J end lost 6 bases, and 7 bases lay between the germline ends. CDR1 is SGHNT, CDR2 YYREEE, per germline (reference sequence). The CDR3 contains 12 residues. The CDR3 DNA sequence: TGTGCCAGCAGCCCCTGGGCCGGGGAGCTGTTTTTT. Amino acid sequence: CASSPWAGELFF.

The CDR3 reads CASSHGYEQYF. The CDR3 DNA follows: TGTGCCAGTAGTCACGGGTACGAGCAGTACTTC. The chain combines TRBV19 with TRBJ2-7; D unresolved. Per the germline V gene, CDR1 is LNHDA and CDR2 is SQIVND (reference sequence). V was shortened by 5 bases and J by 4 bases, with 6 bases between the two germline ends. CDR3 length equals 11 residues.

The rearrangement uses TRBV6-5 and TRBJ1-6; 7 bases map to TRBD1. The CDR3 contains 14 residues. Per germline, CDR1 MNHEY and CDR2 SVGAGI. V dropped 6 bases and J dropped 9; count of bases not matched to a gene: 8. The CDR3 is CASSPGTAPSPLHF. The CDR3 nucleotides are TGTGCCAGCAGCCCCGGGACAGCCCCTTCACCCCTCCACTTT.

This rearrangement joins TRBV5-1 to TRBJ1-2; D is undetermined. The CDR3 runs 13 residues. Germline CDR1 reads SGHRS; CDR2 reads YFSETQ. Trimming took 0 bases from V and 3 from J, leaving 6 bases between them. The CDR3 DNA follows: TGCGCCAGCAGCTTGGTGTCAGACTATGGCTACACCTTC. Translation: CASSLVSDYGYTF.

The CDR3 is CASSSTSRYTGELFF. The CDR3 bases are TGCGCCAGCAGCTCGACTAGCAGATACACCGGGGAGCTGTTTTTT. The V call is TRBV5-1, the J call TRBJ2-2; 7 bases are shared with TRBD2. The germline CDR1 and CDR2 sequences are SGHRS and YFSETQ. With V trimmed by 3 bases and J by 3 bases, 5 bases remained unmatched. The CDR3 loop spans 15 amino acids.

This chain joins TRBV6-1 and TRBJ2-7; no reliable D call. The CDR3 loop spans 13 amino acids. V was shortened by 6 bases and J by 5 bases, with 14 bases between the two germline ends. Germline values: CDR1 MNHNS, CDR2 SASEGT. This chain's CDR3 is CASRESGGNEQYF. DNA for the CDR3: TGTGCCAGCAGAGAATCGGGCGGCAACGAGCAGTACTTC.

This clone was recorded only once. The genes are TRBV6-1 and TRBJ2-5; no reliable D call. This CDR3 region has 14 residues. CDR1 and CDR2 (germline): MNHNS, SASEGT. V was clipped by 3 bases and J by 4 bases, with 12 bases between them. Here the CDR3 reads CASSDIGLLETQYF. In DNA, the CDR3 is TGTGCCAGCAGTGATATAGGCCTTTTAGAGACCCAGTACTTC.

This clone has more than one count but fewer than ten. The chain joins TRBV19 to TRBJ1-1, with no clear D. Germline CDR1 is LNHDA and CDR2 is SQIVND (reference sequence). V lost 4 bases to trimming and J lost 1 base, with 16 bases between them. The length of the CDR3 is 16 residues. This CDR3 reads CASSTQAGYTNTEAFF. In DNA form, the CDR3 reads TGTGCCAGTAGTACCCAAGCGGGGTATACGAACACTGAAGCTTTCTTT.

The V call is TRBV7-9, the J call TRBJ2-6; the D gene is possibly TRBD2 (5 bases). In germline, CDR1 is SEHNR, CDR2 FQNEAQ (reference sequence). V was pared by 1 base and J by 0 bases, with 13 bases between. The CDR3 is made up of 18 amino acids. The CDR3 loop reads CASSLVSGLNSGANVLTF. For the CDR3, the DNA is TGTGCCAGCAGCTTAGTAAGCGGACTGAACTCTGGGGCCAACGTCCTGACTTTC.

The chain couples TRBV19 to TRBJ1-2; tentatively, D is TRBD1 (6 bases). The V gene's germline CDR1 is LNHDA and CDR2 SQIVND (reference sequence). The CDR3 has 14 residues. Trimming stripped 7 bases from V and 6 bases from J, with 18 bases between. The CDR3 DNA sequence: TGTGCCAGTACCGATCCGGCAGGGGTAGATGGCTACACCTTC. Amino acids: CASTDPAGVDGYTF.

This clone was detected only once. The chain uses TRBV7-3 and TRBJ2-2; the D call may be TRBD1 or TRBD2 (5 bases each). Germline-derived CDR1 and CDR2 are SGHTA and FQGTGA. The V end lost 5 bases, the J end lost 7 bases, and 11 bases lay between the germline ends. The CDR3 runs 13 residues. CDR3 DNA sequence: TGTGCCAGCAGCCGCGGTGGGGGCGGGGAGCTGTTTTTT. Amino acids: CASSRGGGGELFF.

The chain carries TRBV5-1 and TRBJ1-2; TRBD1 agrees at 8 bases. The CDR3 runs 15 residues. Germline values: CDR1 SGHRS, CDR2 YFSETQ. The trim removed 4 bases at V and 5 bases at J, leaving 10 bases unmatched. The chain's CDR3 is CASSQGQGRGYGYTF. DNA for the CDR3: TGCGCCAGCAGCCAAGGACAGGGCAGGGGGTATGGCTACACCTTC.

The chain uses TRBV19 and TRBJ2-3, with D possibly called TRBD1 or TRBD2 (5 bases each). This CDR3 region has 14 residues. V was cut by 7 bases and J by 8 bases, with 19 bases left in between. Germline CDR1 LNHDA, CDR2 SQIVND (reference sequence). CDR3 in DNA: TGTGCCAGTACCGCCGGGACCACTTCTGGTACGCAGTATTTT. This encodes CASTAGTTSGTQYF.

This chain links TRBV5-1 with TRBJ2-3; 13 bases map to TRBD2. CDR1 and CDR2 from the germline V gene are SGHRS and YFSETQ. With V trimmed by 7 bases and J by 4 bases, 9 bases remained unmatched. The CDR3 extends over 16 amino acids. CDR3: CASDTPTSGRSDTQYF. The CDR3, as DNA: TGCGCCAGCGACACACCGACTAGCGGGAGGTCAGATACGCAGTATTTT.

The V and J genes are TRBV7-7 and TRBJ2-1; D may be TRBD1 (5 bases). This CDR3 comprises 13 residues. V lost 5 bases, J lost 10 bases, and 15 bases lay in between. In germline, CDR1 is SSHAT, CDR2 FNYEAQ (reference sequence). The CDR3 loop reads CASSPIGVQEQFF. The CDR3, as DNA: TGTGCCAGCAGCCCTATAGGGGTTCAGGAGCAGTTCTTC.

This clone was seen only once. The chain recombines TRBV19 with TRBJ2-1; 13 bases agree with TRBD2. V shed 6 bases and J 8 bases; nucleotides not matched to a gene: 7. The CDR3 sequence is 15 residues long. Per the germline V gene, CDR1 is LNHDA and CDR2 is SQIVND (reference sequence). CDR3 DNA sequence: TGTGCCAGTAGAAGACTAGCGGGAGGAGGCGATGAGCAGTTCTTC. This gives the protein CASRRLAGGGDEQFF.

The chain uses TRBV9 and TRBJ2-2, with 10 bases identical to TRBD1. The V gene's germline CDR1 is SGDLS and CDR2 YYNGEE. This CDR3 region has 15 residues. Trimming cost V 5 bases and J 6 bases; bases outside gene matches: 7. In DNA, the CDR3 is TGTGCCAGCAGTGCCCCGACAGGGGGCCCCGGGGAGCTGTTTTTT. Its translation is CASSAPTGGPGELFF. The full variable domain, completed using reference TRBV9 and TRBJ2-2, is DSGVTQTPKHLITATGQRVTLRCSPRSGDLSVYWYQQSLDQGLQFLIQYYNGEERAKGNILERFSAQQFPDLHSELNLSSLELGDSALYFCASSAPTGGPGELFFGEGSRLTVL.

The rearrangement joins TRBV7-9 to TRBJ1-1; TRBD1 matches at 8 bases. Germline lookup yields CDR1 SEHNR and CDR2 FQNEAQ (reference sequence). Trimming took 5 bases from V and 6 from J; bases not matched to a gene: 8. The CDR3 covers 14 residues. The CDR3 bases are TGTGCCAGCAGCATCTGGACAGGGTATCCTGAAGCTTTCTTT. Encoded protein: CASSIWTGYPEAFF.

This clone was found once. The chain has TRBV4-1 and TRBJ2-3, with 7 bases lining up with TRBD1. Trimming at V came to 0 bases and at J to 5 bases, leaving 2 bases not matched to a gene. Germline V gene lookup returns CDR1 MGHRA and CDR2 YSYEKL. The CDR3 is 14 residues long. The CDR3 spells CASSQEGGGDTQYF. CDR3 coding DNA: TGCGCCAGCAGCCAAGAAGGGGGCGGAGATACGCAGTATTTT.

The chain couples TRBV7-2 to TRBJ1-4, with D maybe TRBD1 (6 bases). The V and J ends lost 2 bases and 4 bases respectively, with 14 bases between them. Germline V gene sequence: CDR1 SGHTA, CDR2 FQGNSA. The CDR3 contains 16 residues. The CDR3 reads CASSLSPGQLNEKLFF. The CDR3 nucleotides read TGTGCCAGCAGCTTATCGCCCGGACAGCTTAATGAAAAACTGTTTTTT.

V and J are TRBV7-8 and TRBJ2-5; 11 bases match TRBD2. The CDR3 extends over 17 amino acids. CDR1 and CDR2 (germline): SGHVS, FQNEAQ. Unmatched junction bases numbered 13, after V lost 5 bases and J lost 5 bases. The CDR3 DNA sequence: TGTGCCAGCAGCCCCGGGGTTAGCGGGAGGGCCCGTGAGACCCAGTACTTC. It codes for CASSPGVSGRARETQYF. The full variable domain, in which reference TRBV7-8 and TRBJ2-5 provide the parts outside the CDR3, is GAGVSQSPRYKVAKRGQDVALRCDPISGHVSLFWYQQALGQGPEFLTYFQNEAQLDKSGLPSDRFFAERPEGSVSTLKIQRTQQEDSAVYLCASSPGVSGRARETQYFGPGTRLLVL.